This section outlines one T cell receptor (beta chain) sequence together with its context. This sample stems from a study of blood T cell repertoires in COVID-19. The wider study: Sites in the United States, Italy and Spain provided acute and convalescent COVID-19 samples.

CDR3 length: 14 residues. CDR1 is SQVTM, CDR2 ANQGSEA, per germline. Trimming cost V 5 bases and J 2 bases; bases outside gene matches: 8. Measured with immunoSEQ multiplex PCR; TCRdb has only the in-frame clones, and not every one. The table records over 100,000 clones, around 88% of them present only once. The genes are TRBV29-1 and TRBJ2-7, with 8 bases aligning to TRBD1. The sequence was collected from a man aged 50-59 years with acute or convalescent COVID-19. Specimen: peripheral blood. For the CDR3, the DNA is TGCAGCGTTAACTCCGGGACAGGAACCTACGAGCAGTACTTC. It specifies CSVNSGTGTYEQYF.